The 26 T cell receptor beta chains in this list originate from one sample, sequenced in a study of blood T cell repertoires in COVID-19. The method was immunoSEQ multiplex PCR; TCRdb's version includes in-frame clones alone and lacks a portion of them. The data show about 170,000 clones, with around 82% seen just once and roughly 2% held by the top ten. The sample consisted of peripheral blood. Receptors originate from a woman aged 80 or over with acute or convalescent COVID-19.

The gene calls are TRBV19 and TRBJ2-1, with 7 bases fitting TRBD2. Germline V lookup: CDR1 LNHDA, CDR2 SQIVND (reference sequence). Germline trimming cut 6 bases from V and 10 bases from J; bases unmatched to any gene: 3. This CDR3 has 11 residues. CDR3 sequence reads: CASRREREQFF. The CDR3 nucleotides read TGTGCCAGTAGGCGGGAGCGCGAGCAGTTCTTC.

This clone was counted a single time. The V call is TRBV16, the J call TRBJ1-2; D unresolved. V lost 3 bases and J 10 bases, leaving 15 bases between the germline ends. Germline V gives CDR1 KGHSY, CDR2 FQNENV. The CDR3 contains 13 residues. CDR3 sequence reads: CASSHDRFGVYTF. The CDR3 coding sequence is TGTGCCAGCAGCCATGACCGATTCGGGGTCTACACCTTC.

In this sample, this clone turned up once. V is TRBV30 and J is TRBJ2-1; 14 nucleotides line up with TRBD2. The ends lost 0 bases at V and 6 bases at J; junction bases unmatched: 4. Germline values: CDR1 GTSNPN, CDR2 SVGIG (reference sequence). CDR3 length equals 16 residues. The DNA of the CDR3 is TGTGCCTGGAGTGTGATCGGGACTAGCGGGAGCAATGAGCAGTTCTTC. Protein sequence: CAWSVIGTSGSNEQFF.

This chain connects TRBV18 to TRBJ2-2; maybe TRBD1 (5 bases). V dropped 0 bases and J dropped 7 bases, with 12 bases sitting between them. CDR3 length: 15 amino acids. Germline CDR1 and CDR2: KGHSH and LQKENI. The CDR3 here is CASSPPNRRSGELFF. CDR3 nucleotide sequence: TGTGCCAGCTCACCACCTAACAGGCGGAGCGGGGAGCTGTTTTTT.

V gene TRBV7-2 combines with J gene TRBJ2-1, with D tentatively TRBD2 (6 bases). The germline CDR1 and CDR2 sequences are SGHTA and FQGNSA. The CDR3 totals 15 residues. The V end lost 4 bases, the J end lost 7 bases, and 17 bases lay between the germline ends. The CDR3 region is CASSSGLRVPNEQFF. As DNA, the CDR3 is TGTGCCAGCAGCTCGGGACTTAGGGTCCCTAATGAGCAGTTCTTC.

The chain recombines TRBV30 with TRBJ2-5; 9 bases line up with TRBD2. This CDR3 contains 14 residues. Germline V gene sequence: CDR1 GTSNPN, CDR2 SVGIG (reference sequence). V trimming: 5 bases; J trimming: 3 bases; junction bases outside the gene matches: 7. The CDR3 reads CAWDSSGGEETQYF. The CDR3 DNA is TGTGCCTGGGATAGTAGCGGGGGAGAAGAGACCCAGTACTTC.

This clone has just one count. The chain joins TRBV11-2 to TRBJ2-4, with D perhaps TRBD2 (6 bases). The CDR3 runs to 15 residues. V was shortened by 0 bases and J by 7 bases, with 13 bases between the two germline ends. Germline values: CDR1 SGHAT, CDR2 FQNNGV. As DNA, the CDR3 is TGTGCCAGCAGCTTAGATCGTAATAGCGGTAACATTCAGTACTTC. The encoded protein is CASSLDRNSGNIQYF. The complete variable domain, with remaining parts taken from reference TRBV11-2 and TRBJ2-4, reads EAGVAQSPRYKIIEKRQSVAFWCNPISGHATLYWYQQILGQGPKLLIQFQNNGVVDDSQLPKDRFSAERLKGVDSTLKIQPAKLEDSAVYLCASSLDRNSGNIQYFGAGTRLSVL.

J is TRBJ2-5 and V is TRBV4-3, with D maybe TRBD1 (7 bases). The CDR3 length is 16 residues. Germline V gene data show CDR1 as LGHNA and CDR2 as YSLEER. Trimming pared 0 bases from V and 5 bases from J, leaving 16 bases between. The CDR3 nucleotides are TGCGCCAGCAGCCAAGATCGGGCAGGGGGGAGGGAGACCCAGTACTTC. This sequence encodes CASSQDRAGGRETQYF.

This chain joins TRBV15 and TRBJ1-2, with 8 bases that match TRBD1. Per the germline V gene, CDR1 is LNHNV and CDR2 is YYDKDF (reference sequence). There are 14 residues in the CDR3. J lost 6 bases, V lost 0 bases, and 3 bases had no gene match. CDR3 coding DNA: TGTGCCACCAGCAGAGATTGGACAGGGAATGGCTACACCTTC. Translation gives CATSRDWTGNGYTF.

This chain connects TRBV2 to TRBJ2-1, with 10 bases matching TRBD2. The germline gives CDR1 SNHLY, CDR2 FYNNEI. The junction had 8 bases not matched to a gene; V was cut back by 6 bases and J by 0 bases. This CDR3 has 17 amino acids. The CDR3 bases are TGTGCCAGCAGCCATCGATCTAGCGGGAGCTCCTACAATGAGCAGTTCTTC. Protein product: CASSHRSSGSSYNEQFF.

The V gene is TRBV7-2, the J gene TRBJ1-5; 7 bases are shared with TRBD1. The ends lost 4 bases at V and 5 bases at J; junction bases unmatched: 2. The CDR3 is made up of 13 amino acids. Germline V CDR1 and CDR2: SGHTA, FQGNSA. CDR3 bases: TGTGCCAGCAGCTCCCAGGGGGATCAGCCCCAGCATTTT. This encodes CASSSQGDQPQHF.

The sample holds a few counts of this clone. The V call is TRBV6-5, the J call TRBJ1-3; the D is unclear. The CDR3 spans 15 residues. The V gene's germline CDR1 is MNHEY and CDR2 SVGAGI. V was shortened by 5 bases and J by 0 bases, with 11 bases between the two germline ends. Here the CDR3 DNA reads TGTGCCAGCAGTCGCACAGAATACTCTGGAAACACCATATATTTT. It is translated as CASSRTEYSGNTIYF.

J is TRBJ2-7 and V is TRBV6-5, with 7 bases aligning to TRBD1. CDR3 length: 14 residues. V was pared by 4 bases and J by 6 bases, with 9 bases of the junction left unmatched. Germline V CDR1 and CDR2: MNHEY, SVGAGI. CDR3 bases: TGTGCCAGCAGTTTAACCCGGGACAGCGGCGAGCAGTACTTC. Residues: CASSLTRDSGEQYF.

This clone was recorded once. The rearrangement joins TRBV21-1 to TRBJ2-6; TRBD1 is the table's D call, not checked against the DNA. TRBV21-1 is recorded as a pseudogene. This CDR3 region has 18 residues. The CDR3: CASSNQGTGMAGANVLTF. The CDR3 DNA sequence: TGTGCCAGCAGCAACCAGGGGACAGGGATGGCTGGGGCCAACGTCCTGACTTTC.

This sequence joins TRBV19 and TRBJ1-5; D is possibly TRBD1 (5 bases). V shed 7 bases and J shed 6 bases, with 19 bases lying between them. The CDR3 sequence is 15 residues long. Germline V CDR1 and CDR2: LNHDA, SQIVND (reference sequence). CDR3: CASIPGGAQGQPQHF. Written as DNA, the CDR3 is TGTGCCAGTATTCCAGGAGGGGCGCAGGGTCAGCCCCAGCATTTT.

This rearrangement joins TRBV30 to TRBJ2-7, with D maybe TRBD1 (6 bases). Trimming removed 3 bases from V and 0 bases from J, with 12 bases in between. Germline V lookup: CDR1 GTSNPN, CDR2 SVGIG (reference sequence). This CDR3 contains 14 residues. The CDR3 region has the DNA TGTGCCTGGAGAGCCGACAGGATCTCCTACGAGCAGTACTTC. Amino acid sequence: CAWRADRISYEQYF.

The rearrangement joins TRBV19 to TRBJ2-1, with 9 bases lining up with TRBD2. The germline CDR1 and CDR2 sequences are LNHDA and SQIVND (reference sequence). This CDR3 comprises 15 residues. V shed 4 bases and J 3 bases; nucleotides not matched to a gene: 4. The CDR3 DNA reads as TGTGCCAGTAGTAGTAGCGGGAGCTTCTACAATGAGCAGTTCTTC. Translated: CASSSSGSFYNEQFF. The full variable domain, completed using reference TRBV19 and TRBJ2-1, is DGGITQSPKYLFRKEGQNVTLSCEQNLNHDAMYWYRQDPGQGLRLIYYSQIVNDFQKGDIAEGYSVSREKKESFPLTVTSAQKNPTAFYLCASSSSGSFYNEQFFGPGTRLTVL.

CDR3 region: CASSNYDRNTEAFF. The CDR3 DNA reads as TGTGCCAGCAGCAATTACGACAGGAACACTGAAGCTTTCTTT. The gene calls are TRBV7-2 and TRBJ1-1; D possibly corresponds to TRBD1 (5 bases). CDR3 size: 14 residues. V was cut by 5 bases and J by 1 base, with 11 bases left in between. Germline lookup yields CDR1 SGHTA and CDR2 FQGNSA.

Only a few counts were recorded for this clone. The rearrangement links TRBV5-5 to TRBJ2-7, with 8 bases matching TRBD2. V lost 1 base, J lost 7 bases, and 13 bases stayed unmatched. This CDR3 region has 16 residues. Germline CDR1 SGHKS, CDR2 YYEKEE (reference sequence). The CDR3 bases are TGTGCCAGCAGCTTGACACTAGCGGAGATGTCGGGGGAGCAGTACTTC. Translating it yields CASSLTLAEMSGEQYF.

The rearrangement uses TRBV21-1 and TRBJ2-5; the D call TRBD2 from the table was never checked on the DNA. TRBV21-1 is flagged as a pseudogene. There are 10 residues in the CDR3. The CDR3 bases are TGTGCCAGCTCCGAAGAGACCCAGTACTTC. Its translation is CASSEETQYF.

This clone was seen only once. The V call is TRBV6-2 or TRBV6-3, the J call TRBJ2-1, with 13 positions matching TRBD2. Unmatched junction bases numbered 13, after V lost 1 base and J lost 7 bases. The CDR3 totals 19 residues. The germline CDR1 and CDR2 sequences are MNHEY and SVGEGT. CDR3 coding DNA: TGTGCCAGCAGTTACTTAGGTACTAGCGGGGGGGCCTTTAGAAATGAGCAGTTCTTC. It specifies CASSYLGTSGGAFRNEQFF.

The V gene is TRBV7-9, the J gene TRBJ1-1; TRBD1 is a possible D gene (6 bases). Germline assignment: CDR1 SEHNR and CDR2 FQNEAQ (reference sequence). The length of the CDR3 is 15 residues. V lost 6 bases, J lost 5 bases, and 19 bases lay in between. CDR3 protein: CASSRIQGVGTEAFF. CDR3 DNA: TGTGCCAGCAGTCGTATACAGGGAGTTGGAACTGAAGCTTTCTTT.

CDR3 in amino acids: CASSRDSTNYGYTF. The DNA for the CDR3 is TGTGCCAGTAGTCGGGACAGCACTAACTATGGCTACACCTTC. This chain connects TRBV19 to TRBJ1-2; 7 nucleotides match TRBD1. V lost 5 bases and J lost 0; bases outside the gene matches: 3. The CDR3 has 14 residues. CDR1 and CDR2 (germline): LNHDA, SQIVND (reference sequence).

CDR3 nucleotide sequence: TGTGCCAGCAGCTTAATCGGGAGCACCGGGGAGCTGTTTTTT. Protein product: CASSLIGSTGELFF. The genes are TRBV7-3 and TRBJ2-2; D may be TRBD2 (6 bases). Trimming removed 1 base at V and 4 bases at J, with 7 bases between. There are 14 residues in the CDR3. The germline V gene has CDR1 SGHTA and CDR2 FQGTGA.

V is TRBV6-6 and J is TRBJ2-7, with D perhaps matching TRBD1 (6 bases). In germline, CDR1 is MNHNY, CDR2 SVGAGI (reference sequence). V was clipped by 7 bases and J by 3 bases, with 19 bases between them. This CDR3 is 15 amino acids long. Here the CDR3 DNA reads TGTGCCAGCATCAGCCTGAGGGGGACGCACTACGAGCAGTACTTC. The encoded protein is CASISLRGTHYEQYF.

This chain uses TRBV14 with TRBJ2-2; TRBD1 aligns across 9 bases. The CDR3 is 17 amino acids. Germline loops: CDR1 SGHDN, CDR2 FVKESK. J was trimmed by 4 bases and V by 7 bases; bases with no gene match: 13. Written as DNA, the CDR3 is TGTGCCAGCACCCGTACCTCACAGGGGGCCGGCACCGGGGAGCTGTTTTTT. Amino acid sequence: CASTRTSQGAGTGELFF.